The rows below give T cell receptor beta chains drawn from one sample of a study of cytotoxic CD8 clonotypes in ibrutinib-treated CLL. Profiling relied on immunoSEQ multiplex PCR, and the TCRdb table lists in-frame clones only, not all of them. This table has about 160,000 clones, approximately 77% appearing once. The sequences come from PBMCs, collected after 12 months of ibrutinib treatment. These receptors were taken from a human donor with chronic lymphocytic leukemia. The CDR3 runs from the conserved cysteine through the conserved F or W. The order of the fields is CDR3 DNA, CDR3 protein, CDR3 length, J gene, clone size, D gene, V gene. The D gene is left open where the match is weak. Only part of the rows carry a size: once, few, many, or a class if the clone is expanded.

CDR3nt: TGTGCCTGGAGTGTAGGTGGCAGCTACACTGAAGCTTTCTTT
CDR3aa: CAWSVGGSYTEAFF
len: 14
j_gene: TRBJ1-1
abundance: .
d_gene: .
v_gene: TRBV30

CDR3nt: TGTGCCAGCAGCTCGGGACAGGGCAGGCGCAATCAGCCCCAGCATTTT
CDR3aa: CASSSGQGRRNQPQHF
len: 16
j_gene: TRBJ1-5
abundance: .
d_gene: TRBD1
v_gene: TRBV7-2

CDR3nt: TGTGCCAGCAGTGTAGACGGACCGAGGACTGAAGCTTTCTTT
CDR3aa: CASSVDGPRTEAFF
len: 14
j_gene: TRBJ1-1
abundance: .
d_gene: .
v_gene: TRBV28

CDR3nt: TGTGCCAGCAGCCCTACAGGGGAGAATGTTGGTTCACCCCTCCACTTT
CDR3aa: CASSPTGENVGSPLHF
len: 16
j_gene: TRBJ1-6
abundance: .
d_gene: TRBD1
v_gene: TRBV5-4

CDR3nt: TGTGCCAGCAGTTTCACCTACCAAGAGACCCAGTACTTC
CDR3aa: CASSFTYQETQYF
len: 13
j_gene: TRBJ2-5
abundance: .
d_gene: .
v_gene: TRBV27

CDR3nt: TGCGCCAGCAGCCAAGACCTAGGGGGTGGCGCCGGGGAGCTGTTTTTT
CDR3aa: CASSQDLGGGAGELFF
len: 16
j_gene: TRBJ2-2
abundance: few
d_gene: .
v_gene: TRBV4-3

CDR3nt: TGCGCCAGCAGCCTACCCAAGCGGAAGGGGCTGTTTTTT
CDR3aa: CASSLPKRKGLFF
len: 13
j_gene: TRBJ1-4
abundance: .
d_gene: .
v_gene: TRBV4-1

CDR3nt: TGCGCCAGCAGCCGGGACTGGGGGAGCTCCTACAATGAGCAGTTCTTC
CDR3aa: CASSRDWGSSYNEQFF
len: 16
j_gene: TRBJ2-1
abundance: few
d_gene: .
v_gene: TRBV4-3

CDR3nt: TGTGCCAGCAGCTTGGGAGACCCCGAGAAGTACGAGCAGTACTTC
CDR3aa: CASSLGDPEKYEQYF
len: 15
j_gene: TRBJ2-7
abundance: .
d_gene: .
v_gene: TRBV5-5

CDR3nt: TGTGCCATCAGTGGTACATATAACTATGGCTACACCTTC
CDR3aa: CAISGTYNYGYTF
len: 13
j_gene: TRBJ1-2
abundance: .
d_gene: .
v_gene: TRBV10-3

CDR3nt: TGTGCTAGTGGAGACGGAGACGGCTACAATGAGCAGTTCTTC
CDR3aa: CASGDGDGYNEQFF
len: 14
j_gene: TRBJ2-1
abundance: .
d_gene: .
v_gene: TRBV12-5

CDR3nt: TGTGCCAGCGGCGGGGACATTCAGTACTTC
CDR3aa: CASGGDIQYF
len: 10
j_gene: TRBJ2-4
abundance: once
d_gene: .
v_gene: TRBV2

CDR3nt: TGTGCCAGCAGCCGACAGGAACGTCAGCCCCAGCATTTT
CDR3aa: CASSRQERQPQHF
len: 13
j_gene: TRBJ1-5
abundance: .
d_gene: .
v_gene: TRBV7-2

CDR3nt: TGTGCCATCAGCCGACTAGCGGGAGAACTCTCTAGCACAGATACGCAGTATTTT
CDR3aa: CAISRLAGELSSTDTQYF
len: 18
j_gene: TRBJ2-3
abundance: .
d_gene: TRBD2
v_gene: TRBV10-3

CDR3nt: TGTGCCAGTAGTATAGCACTAGCGGGTAGCACAGATACGCAGTATTTT
CDR3aa: CASSIALAGSTDTQYF
len: 16
j_gene: TRBJ2-3
abundance: .
d_gene: TRBD2
v_gene: TRBV19

CDR3nt: TGTGCCAGTAGTACCTGGCGGGGAGGGGCGCGTACTGGGGCCAACGTCCTGACTTTC
CDR3aa: CASSTWRGGARTGANVLTF
len: 19
j_gene: TRBJ2-6
abundance: few
d_gene: TRBD2
v_gene: TRBV19

CDR3nt: TGTGCCAGCTCTGGGGTTCCCACTGAAGCTTTCTTT
CDR3aa: CASSGVPTEAFF
len: 12
j_gene: TRBJ1-1
abundance: .
d_gene: .
v_gene: TRBV6-1

CDR3nt: TGTGCCAGCAAAGGCCTCAGAGTCAATCAGCCCCAGCATTTT
CDR3aa: CASKGLRVNQPQHF
len: 14
j_gene: TRBJ1-5
abundance: once
d_gene: .
v_gene: TRBV28

CDR3nt: TGTGCCAGCAGCTTAGCGATGGGAGGGAGTTACGGCTACACCTTC
CDR3aa: CASSLAMGGSYGYTF
len: 15
j_gene: TRBJ1-2
abundance: .
d_gene: .
v_gene: TRBV7-9

CDR3nt: TGTGCCAGCAGCGCCCGGGGGGGAGGATATTATGGCTACACCTTC
CDR3aa: CASSARGGGYYGYTF
len: 15
j_gene: TRBJ1-2
abundance: .
d_gene: .
v_gene: TRBV7-8

CDR3nt: TGCGCCAGCAGCTTGCAGGGGTCGAACACTGAAGCTTTCTTT
CDR3aa: CASSLQGSNTEAFF
len: 14
j_gene: TRBJ1-1
abundance: .
d_gene: .
v_gene: TRBV5-1

CDR3nt: TGCGCCAGCAGCCAAGATGTAGCCAACAGGGGCAAAAACATTCAGTACTTC
CDR3aa: CASSQDVANRGKNIQYF
len: 17
j_gene: TRBJ2-4
abundance: few
d_gene: TRBD1
v_gene: TRBV4-3

CDR3nt: TGTGCCAGTCGGTGGGACAGGGACACCGGGGAGCTGTTTTTT
CDR3aa: CASRWDRDTGELFF
len: 14
j_gene: TRBJ2-2
abundance: .
d_gene: TRBD1
v_gene: TRBV19

CDR3nt: TGTGCCAGCAGACCTGGGCCCCAAGGAGGCTACACCTTC
CDR3aa: CASRPGPQGGYTF
len: 13
j_gene: TRBJ1-2
abundance: .
d_gene: .
v_gene: TRBV6-6

CDR3nt: TGTGCCAGCAGCTCGACGGGCGCCTCCTACGAGCAGTACTTC
CDR3aa: CASSSTGASYEQYF
len: 14
j_gene: TRBJ2-7
abundance: .
d_gene: .
v_gene: TRBV28